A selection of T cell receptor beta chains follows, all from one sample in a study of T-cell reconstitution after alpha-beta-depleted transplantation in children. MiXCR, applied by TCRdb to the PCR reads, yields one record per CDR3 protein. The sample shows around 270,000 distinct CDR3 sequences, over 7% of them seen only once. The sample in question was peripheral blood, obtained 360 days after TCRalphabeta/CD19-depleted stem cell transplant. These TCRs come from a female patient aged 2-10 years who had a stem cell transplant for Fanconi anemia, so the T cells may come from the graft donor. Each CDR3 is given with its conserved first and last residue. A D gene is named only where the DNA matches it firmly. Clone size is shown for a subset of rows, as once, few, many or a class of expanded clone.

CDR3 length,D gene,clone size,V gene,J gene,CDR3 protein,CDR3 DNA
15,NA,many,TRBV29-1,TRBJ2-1,CSVDFGGSSYNEQFF,TGCAGCGTTGATTTTGGGGGGAGCTCCTACAATGAGCAGTTCTTC
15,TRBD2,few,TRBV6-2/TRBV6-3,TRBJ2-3,CASRGSGAHTDTQYF,TGTGCCAGCAGAGGAAGCGGGGCCCACACAGATACGCAGTATTTT
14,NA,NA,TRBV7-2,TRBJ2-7,CASSDNRFSYEQYF,TGTGCCAGCAGCGATAACAGGTTTTCCTACGAGCAGTACTTC
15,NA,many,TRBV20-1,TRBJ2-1,CSASTLGRTYNEQFF,TGCAGTGCTAGTACTCTCGGGCGCACCTACAATGAGCAGTTCTTC
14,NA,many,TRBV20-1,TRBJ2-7,CSAIPTRGAYEQYF,TGCAGTGCTATACCTACTCGTGGGGCATACGAGCAGTACTTC
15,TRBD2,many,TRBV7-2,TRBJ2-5,CASSLKAGGQETQYF,TGTGCCAGCAGCTTAAAAGCGGGGGGTCAAGAGACCCAGTACTTC
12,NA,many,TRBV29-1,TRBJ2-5,CSVGFLRETQYF,TGCAGCGTTGGGTTCCTCAGGGAGACCCAGTACTTC
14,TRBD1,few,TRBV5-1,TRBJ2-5,CASSLWTGEETQYF,TGCGCCAGCAGCTTGTGGACAGGGGAAGAGACCCAGTACTTC
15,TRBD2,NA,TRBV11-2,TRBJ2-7,CASSGYSGRGYEQYF,TGTGCCAGCAGCGGGTATAGCGGGAGGGGCTACGAGCAGTACTTC
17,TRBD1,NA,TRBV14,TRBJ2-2,CASSQFRTGPQTGELFF,TGTGCCAGCAGCCAATTCCGGACAGGGCCCCAGACCGGGGAGCTGTTTTTT
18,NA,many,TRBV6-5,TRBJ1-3,CASSYLPVGGKAGNTIYF,TGTGCCAGCAGTTACCTACCGGTTGGGGGAAAGGCTGGAAACACCATATATTTT
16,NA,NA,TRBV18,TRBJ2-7,CASSPSFVGGGYEQYF,TGTGCCAGCTCACCGTCCTTCGTAGGGGGTGGTTACGAGCAGTACTTC
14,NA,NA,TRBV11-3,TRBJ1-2,CASSSLGAGDGYTF,TGTGCCAGCAGCTCACTGGGGGCAGGGGATGGCTACACCTTC
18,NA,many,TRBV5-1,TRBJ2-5,CASSFLTIPSGPEETQYF,TGCGCCAGCAGCTTCCTAACAATCCCATCAGGGCCCGAAGAGACCCAGTACTTC
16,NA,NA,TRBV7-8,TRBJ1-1,CASSFGRVPQGTEAFF,TGTGCCAGCAGCTTTGGTAGAGTACCGCAAGGCACTGAAGCTTTCTTT
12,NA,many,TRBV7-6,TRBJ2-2,CASSPGVGELFF,TGTGCCAGCAGCCCCGGAGTCGGGGAGCTGTTTTTT
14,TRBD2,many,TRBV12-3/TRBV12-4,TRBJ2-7,CASSPRAAGGEQYF,TGTGCCAGCAGTCCCCGGGCAGCGGGGGGCGAGCAGTACTTC
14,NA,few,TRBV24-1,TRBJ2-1,CATSDYLRHNEQFF,TGTGCCACCAGTGATTATCTGCGCCACAATGAGCAGTTCTTC
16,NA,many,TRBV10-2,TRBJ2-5,CASKDRDAGLLKTQYF,TGCGCCAGCAAAGACCGGGACGCGGGGTTATTAAAGACCCAGTACTTC
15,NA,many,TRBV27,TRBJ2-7,CASSPRIGGLNEQYF,TGTGCCAGCAGTCCCCGTATTGGAGGGCTAAACGAGCAGTACTTC
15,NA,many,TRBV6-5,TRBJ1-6,CASSYYMSGISPLHF,TGTGCCAGCAGTTACTACATGTCGGGAATTTCACCCCTCCACTTT
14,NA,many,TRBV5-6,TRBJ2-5,CASSPLPFQETQYF,TGTGCCAGCAGCCCCCTTCCGTTCCAAGAGACCCAGTACTTC
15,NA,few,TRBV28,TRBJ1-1,CASSAPPRGNTEAFF,TGTGCCAGCAGTGCCCCCCCCCGGGGGAACACTGAAGCTTTCTTT
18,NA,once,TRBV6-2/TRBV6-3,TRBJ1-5,CASSKERGNPHSNQPQHF,TGTGCCAGCAGCAAAGAGAGGGGAAATCCACATAGCAATCAGCCCCAGCATTTT
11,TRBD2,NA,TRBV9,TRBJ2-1,CASSVIGGRFF,TGTGCCAGCAGCGTGATCGGGGGGAGGTTCTTC
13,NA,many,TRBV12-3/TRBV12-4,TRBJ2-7,CASSTRAGYEQYF,TGTGCCAGCAGTACTAGGGCCGGCTACGAGCAGTACTTC
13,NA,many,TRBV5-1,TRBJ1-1,CASSPLRNTEAFF,TGCGCCAGCAGCCCATTGCGGAACACTGAAGCTTTCTTT
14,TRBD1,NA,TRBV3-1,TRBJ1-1,CASSQRQGQRGAFF,TGTGCCAGCAGCCAAAGACAGGGGCAACGCGGAGCTTTCTTT
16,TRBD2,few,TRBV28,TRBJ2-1,CASSAGLAGGPYEQFF,TGTGCCAGCAGTGCGGGACTAGCGGGGGGCCCCTATGAGCAGTTCTTC
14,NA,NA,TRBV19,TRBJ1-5,CASRDQGSNQPQHF,TGTGCCAGTAGAGATCAGGGGAGCAATCAGCCCCAGCATTTT
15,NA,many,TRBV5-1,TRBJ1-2,CASSLEGAGFDGYTF,TGCGCCAGCAGCTTGGAAGGGGCCGGATTCGACGGCTACACCTTC
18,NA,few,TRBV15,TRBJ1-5,CATSRAVTHWGYNQPQHF,TGTGCCACCAGCAGAGCCGTAACCCATTGGGGGTACAATCAGCCCCAGCATTTT
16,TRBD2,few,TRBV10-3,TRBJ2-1,CAISEWSAGGPGEQFF,TGTGCCATCAGTGAGTGGTCAGCGGGAGGGCCAGGGGAGCAGTTCTTC
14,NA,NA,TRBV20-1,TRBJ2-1,CSARHSMSYNEQFF,TGCAGTGCTAGGCATAGCATGTCCTACAATGAGCAGTTCTTC
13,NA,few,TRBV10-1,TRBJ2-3,CASRDREADTQYF,TGCGCCAGCCGGGACCGAGAGGCAGATACGCAGTATTTT
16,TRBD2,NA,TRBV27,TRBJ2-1,CASTPRTSGSYNEQFF,TGTGCCAGCACTCCTCGGACTAGCGGCTCCTACAATGAGCAGTTCTTC
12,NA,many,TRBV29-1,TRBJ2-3,CSVDEGADTQYF,TGCAGCGTTGATGAGGGCGCAGATACGCAGTATTTT
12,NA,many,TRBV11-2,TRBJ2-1,CASSSSVDEQFF,TGTGCCAGCAGCTCGAGCGTCGATGAGCAGTTCTTC
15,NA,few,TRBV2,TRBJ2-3,CASRLLEWGTDTQYF,TGTGCCAGCAGGCTACTAGAATGGGGAACAGATACGCAGTATTTT
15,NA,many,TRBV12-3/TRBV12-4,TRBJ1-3,CASSFWGANGNTIYF,TGTGCCAGCAGTTTTTGGGGGGCTAATGGAAACACCATATATTTT
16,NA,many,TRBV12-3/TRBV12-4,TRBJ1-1,CASSLGQGLLDTEAFF,TGTGCCAGCAGTTTGGGCCAGGGGCTATTAGACACTGAAGCTTTCTTT
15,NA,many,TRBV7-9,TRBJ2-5,CASSPYPEVWETQYF,TGTGCCAGCAGCCCATATCCGGAGGTTTGGGAGACCCAGTACTTC
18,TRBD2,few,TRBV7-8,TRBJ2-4,CASSPLTSGRAGKNIQYF,TGTGCCAGCAGCCCCCTGACTAGCGGGAGGGCGGGCAAAAACATTCAGTACTTC
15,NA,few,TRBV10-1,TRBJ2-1,CASSGLRSPYNEQFF,TGCGCCAGCAGTGGCCTGCGGAGCCCCTACAATGAGCAGTTCTTC
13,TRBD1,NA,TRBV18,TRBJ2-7,CASSNRGPYEQYF,TGTGCCAGCTCAAACAGGGGCCCCTACGAGCAGTACTTC
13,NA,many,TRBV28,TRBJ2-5,CASSRPNQETQYF,TGTGCCAGCAGTCGACCAAATCAAGAGACCCAGTACTTC
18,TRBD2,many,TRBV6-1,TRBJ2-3,CASSRGLAGGPFTDTQYF,TGTGCCAGCAGCCGGGGACTAGCGGGAGGACCATTCACAGATACGCAGTATTTT
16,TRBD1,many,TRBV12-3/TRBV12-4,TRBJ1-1,CASSLFPGTGDTEAFF,TGTGCCAGCAGTTTATTCCCTGGGACAGGGGACACTGAAGCTTTCTTT
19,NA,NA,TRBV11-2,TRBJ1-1,CASSLDGTGTKSKITEAFF,TGTGCCAGCAGCTTAGACGGTACCGGGACAAAAAGTAAGATTACTGAAGCTTTCTTT